The clone carrying this TCR beta chain has only a few counts. This entry belongs to a study of T-cell memory formation after mild COVID-19. Study context: The TCR clusters were mostly specific to one donor.

TCR alpha and TCR beta cDNA libraries carrying sample barcodes and UMIs were produced by 5'RACE using constant-segment primers. One entry per CDR3 protein results from TCRdb running MiXCR on the 5' RACE reads. The sample yields roughly 300,000 distinct CDR3 sequences, 8.2% seen once. Germline loops: CDR1 SNHLY, CDR2 FYNNEI. Unmatched junction bases numbered 8, after V lost 3 bases and J lost 8 bases. This CDR3 spans 15 amino acids. The sample consisted of PBMCs or a T cell subset sorted from them (not recorded which). J is TRBJ2-1 and V is TRBV2; 9 positions agree with TRBD2. The source of this sequence is a man between 18 and 35 years old who had mild COVID-19 (a few samples of this study predate the infection). Cell type and time point are not known. The CDR3 here is CASSDPLAGRDEQFF. In DNA, the CDR3 is TGTGCCAGCAGTGACCCCCTAGCGGGGAGGGATGAGCAGTTCTTC.